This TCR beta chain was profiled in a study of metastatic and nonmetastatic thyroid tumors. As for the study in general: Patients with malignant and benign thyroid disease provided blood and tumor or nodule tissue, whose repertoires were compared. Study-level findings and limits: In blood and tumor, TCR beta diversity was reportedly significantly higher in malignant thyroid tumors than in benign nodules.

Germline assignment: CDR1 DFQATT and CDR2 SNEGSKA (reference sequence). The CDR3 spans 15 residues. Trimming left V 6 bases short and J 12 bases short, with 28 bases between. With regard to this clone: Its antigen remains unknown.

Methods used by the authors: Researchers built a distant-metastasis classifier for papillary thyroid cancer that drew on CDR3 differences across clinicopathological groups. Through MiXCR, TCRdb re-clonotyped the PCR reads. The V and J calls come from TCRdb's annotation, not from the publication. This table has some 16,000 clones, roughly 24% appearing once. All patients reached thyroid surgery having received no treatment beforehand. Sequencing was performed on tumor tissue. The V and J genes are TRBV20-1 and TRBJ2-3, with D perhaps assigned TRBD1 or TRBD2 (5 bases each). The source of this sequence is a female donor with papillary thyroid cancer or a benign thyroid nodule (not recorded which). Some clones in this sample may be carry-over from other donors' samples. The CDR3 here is CSAKTVADTQGRQYF. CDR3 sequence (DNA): TGCAGTGCAAAGACAGTGGCAGATACGCAAGGGAGACAGTATTTT.